Listed below are T cell receptor beta chains from one sample, sequenced in a study of cytomegalovirus exposure and HLA in healthy donors. TCRdb keeps only in-frame clones here, not all; method: immunoSEQ multiplex PCR. The sample has some 130,000 clones. The source material was PBMCs. The receptors here all came from a woman in her forties in good health and CMV-seropositive. Each CDR3 is given without its conserved first and last residue. Each record gives: J gene, V gene, CDR3 protein.

j_call: TRBJ2-1; v_call: TRBV27; cdr3_aa: ASSLSGLSSYNEQF
j_call: TRBJ2-1; v_call: TRBV4-1; cdr3_aa: ASSEDRLGLAGVNEQF
j_call: TRBJ1-1; v_call: TRBV7-2; cdr3_aa: ASSYAEATEAF
j_call: TRBJ2-5; v_call: TRBV6-6; cdr3_aa: ASSYPGSGTAGQY
j_call: TRBJ2-6; v_call: TRBV2; cdr3_aa: ASSEGATGANVLT
j_call: TRBJ2-4; v_call: TRBV6-5; cdr3_aa: ASSEQGLIHIQY
j_call: TRBJ1-3; v_call: TRBV11-2; cdr3_aa: ASSFPSSGNTIY
j_call: TRBJ1-3; v_call: TRBV18; cdr3_aa: ASSPPGTGRAIY
j_call: TRBJ2-1; v_call: TRBV5-1; cdr3_aa: ASSLTSGVYNEQF
j_call: TRBJ2-2; v_call: TRBV6-1; cdr3_aa: ASSAKGANTGELF
j_call: TRBJ2-1; v_call: TRBV10-2; cdr3_aa: ASRVAGGIEQF
j_call: TRBJ2-1; v_call: TRBV5-1; cdr3_aa: ASSLALADNEQF
j_call: TRBJ1-1; v_call: TRBV5-1; cdr3_aa: ASRTGTPNTEAF
j_call: TRBJ1-2; v_call: TRBV19; cdr3_aa: ASTSWLNYGYT
j_call: TRBJ1-3; v_call: TRBV28; cdr3_aa: ASSSESVNTIY
j_call: TRBJ1-3; v_call: TRBV6-5; cdr3_aa: ASGPPGSGNTIY
j_call: TRBJ2-5; v_call: TRBV5-4; cdr3_aa: ASSQAGGQETQY
j_call: TRBJ1-1; v_call: TRBV19; cdr3_aa: ASSIEHGRDEAF
j_call: TRBJ2-1; v_call: TRBV5-1; cdr3_aa: ASSLETGYNEQF
j_call: TRBJ2-3; v_call: TRBV9; cdr3_aa: ASSVATGAGAFGYTQY
j_call: TRBJ2-3; v_call: TRBV7-8; cdr3_aa: ASSLRPGLPSTDTQY
j_call: TRBJ2-1; v_call: TRBV25-1; cdr3_aa: ASSEYIGGRVYNEQF
j_call: TRBJ2-2; v_call: TRBV5-1; cdr3_aa: ASSFNSGGRAGELF
j_call: TRBJ2-1; v_call: TRBV29-1; cdr3_aa: SVMTGGVYNEQF
j_call: TRBJ2-7; v_call: TRBV7-2; cdr3_aa: ASSSDGLADFYEQY
j_call: TRBJ2-7; v_call: TRBV7-8; cdr3_aa: ASSPTSGASYEQY
j_call: TRBJ1-3; v_call: TRBV4-1; cdr3_aa: ASSQDRSGIGSGNTIY
j_call: TRBJ2-2; v_call: TRBV9; cdr3_aa: ASSVRTATGELF
j_call: TRBJ1-1; v_call: TRBV5-5; cdr3_aa: ASTGGVTEAF
j_call: TRBJ2-1; v_call: TRBV2; cdr3_aa: ASSEVRGYEQF
j_call: TRBJ1-5; v_call: TRBV28; cdr3_aa: ALNRGPNQPQH
j_call: TRBJ2-7; v_call: TRBV30; cdr3_aa: AWTRDRGFSEQY
j_call: TRBJ2-3; v_call: TRBV29-1; cdr3_aa: SALAGVMENTQY
j_call: TRBJ1-5; v_call: TRBV7-2; cdr3_aa: ASSLDLQGNQPQH
j_call: TRBJ2-1; v_call: TRBV5-6; cdr3_aa: ASSLRNEQF
j_call: TRBJ2-1; v_call: TRBV11-2; cdr3_aa: ASSLVVQF
j_call: TRBJ1-5; v_call: TRBV10-3; cdr3_aa: AISEAGVQPQH